The 32 T cell receptor beta chains below all came from one sample that was sequenced in a study of blood T cells in healthy people across ages. A second PCR, run for roughly 7 to 12 cycles, used a sample-barcoded 5' primer plus a J-beta primer mix. TCRdb reanalysed the 5' RACE reads using MiXCR and keeps one entry per CDR3 protein. The sample contains fewer than 800,000 distinct CDR3 sequences, around 21% of which appear only once. The source material was blood. These receptors all stem from a man in his 70s in good health.

This clonotype appeared a few times. CDR3 amino acids: CASNVLKATNYGYTF. CDR3 DNA: TGTGCCAGCAACGTTCTTAAGGCCACTAACTATGGCTACACCTTC. The chain is built from TRBV28 and TRBJ1-2; D remains unclear. Germline values: CDR1 MDHEN, CDR2 SYDVKM. V shed 7 bases and J shed 0 bases, with 15 bases lying between them. The CDR3 runs to 15 residues.

The chain uses TRBV12-3 or TRBV12-4 and TRBJ2-7; 9 bases match TRBD2. The CDR3 has 14 amino acids. Trimming cost V 7 bases and J 3 bases; bases outside gene matches: 7. Here the CDR3 reads CASNKNSGSYEQYF. The CDR3, as DNA: TGTGCCAGCAACAAAAATAGCGGGAGCTACGAGCAGTACTTC.

CDR3 sequence: CSARTGISLHEQYF. The DNA of the CDR3 is TGCAGTGCTAGAACGGGCATTAGCCTGCACGAGCAGTACTTC. The chain uses TRBV20-1 and TRBJ2-7; the D is unclear. CDR3 size: 14 residues. Deletions cut 2 bases from V and 5 bases from J, with 16 bases between. Per germline, CDR1 DFQATT and CDR2 SNEGSKA (reference sequence).

The rearrangement uses TRBV6-6 and TRBJ2-5; 7 nucleotides match TRBD1. The CDR3 sequence is 13 residues long. Germline V gene data show CDR1 as MNHNY and CDR2 as SVGAGI (reference sequence). With 5 bases clipped from V and 5 bases from J, the junction kept 5 bases outside the gene matches. This chain's CDR3 is CASSKGALETQYF. The CDR3 DNA follows: TGTGCCAGCAGTAAGGGGGCGCTTGAGACCCAGTACTTC.

This clonotype occurred a few times. The chain joins TRBV3-1 to TRBJ2-5; no clear D gene. The length of the CDR3 is 13 residues. V lost 0 bases and J 4 bases, leaving 6 bases between the germline ends. The V gene's germline CDR1 is LGHDT and CDR2 YNNKEL (reference sequence). The CDR3 protein is CASSQDPGETQYF. CDR3 nucleotide sequence: TGTGCCAGCAGCCAAGATCCGGGAGAGACCCAGTACTTC.

The chain employs TRBV2 and TRBJ2-1; 8 bases map to TRBD1. Germline loops: CDR1 SNHLY, CDR2 FYNNEI. Germline trimming cut 2 bases from V and 6 bases from J; bases unmatched to any gene: 6. The CDR3 extends over 15 amino acids. The CDR3 is CASSEQGAPSNEQFF. The CDR3 nucleotides are TGTGCCAGCAGTGAACAGGGGGCCCCCAGCAATGAGCAGTTCTTC.

As DNA, the CDR3 is TGTGCCAGCAGCCCCCGGGGGGGGAGGGACTCATCCTACAATGAGCAGTTCTTC. Translated, it gives CASSPRGGRDSSYNEQFF. The chain joins TRBV7-9 to TRBJ2-1; 8 nucleotides align to TRBD2. The CDR3 runs to 18 residues. Germline CDR1 reads SEHNR; CDR2 reads FQNEAQ (reference sequence). Unmatched junction bases numbered 13, after V lost 5 bases and J lost 1 base.

This clonotype was seen only a few times. The CDR3 spells CSVDEDRADTQYF. CDR3 DNA sequence: TGCAGCGTTGATGAGGATAGGGCAGATACGCAGTATTTT. The chain carries TRBV29-1 and TRBJ2-3; the D is unclear. Germline CDR1 reads SQVTM; CDR2 reads ANQGSEA. The CDR3 has 13 amino acids. The V gene lost 3 bases and the J gene lost 4 bases, with 11 bases spanning the gap.

The sample holds many counts of this clonotype. The chain uses TRBV2 and TRBJ1-5; weak D call: TRBD1 (5 bases). Trimming left V 4 bases short and J 0 bases short, with 10 bases between. CDR3 size: 15 residues. Germline V CDR1 and CDR2: SNHLY, FYNNEI. CDR3 sequence reads: CASSAQGSSNQPQHF. The DNA of the CDR3 is TGTGCCAGCAGTGCCCAGGGTTCTAGCAATCAGCCCCAGCATTTT.

This clonotype showed up many times. The chain has TRBV2 and TRBJ2-1, with D possibly TRBD1 on 6 matching bases. CDR3 size: 13 residues. Trimming pared 5 bases from V and 7 bases from J, leaving 12 bases between. The V gene's germline CDR1 is SNHLY and CDR2 FYNNEI. The CDR3 bases are TGTGCCAGCAGTCCACAGGGTTGGAATGAGCAGTTCTTC. Translation gives CASSPQGWNEQFF.

This chain connects TRBV7-9 to TRBJ2-3; 7 bases line up with TRBD1. After removal of 5 bases from V and 2 bases from J, the junction contained 7 bases not matched to a gene. Germline CDR1 reads SEHNR; CDR2 reads FQNEAQ (reference sequence). CDR3 length: 15 residues. The CDR3 nucleotides read TGTGCCAGCAGCAAACGGGACAGAATCACAGATACGCAGTATTTT. Protein product: CASSKRDRITDTQYF. Filled out from reference TRBV7-9 and TRBJ2-3, the complete variable domain reads DTGVSQNPRHKITKRGQNVTFRCDPISEHNRLYWYRQTLGQGPEFLTYFQNEAQLEKSRLLSDRFSAERPKGSFSTLEIQRTEQGDSAMYLCASSKRDRITDTQYFGPGTRLTVL.

The CDR3 spells CSASDWLAGGSSYNEQFF. The CDR3 DNA reads as TGCAGTGCTAGTGACTGGCTAGCGGGGGGAAGCTCCTACAATGAGCAGTTCTTC. The genes are TRBV20-1 and TRBJ2-1, with 11 positions matching TRBD2. From germline, CDR1 is DFQATT and CDR2 SNEGSKA (reference sequence). The CDR3 has 18 residues. The J segment lost 0 bases and the V segment lost 3 bases, leaving 10 bases of the junction unmatched.

This clonotype came up a few times. The J gene is TRBJ2-7, the V gene TRBV20-1; 10 bases agree with TRBD2. There are 15 residues in the CDR3. V lost 0 bases and J lost 1; bases outside the gene matches: 3. The germline CDR1 and CDR2 sequences are DFQATT and SNEGSKA (reference sequence). The CDR3 bases are TGCAGTGCTAGAGATCTGGGACTAGCGTCCTACGAGCAGTACTTC. This gives the protein CSARDLGLASYEQYF.

This clonotype has more than one count but fewer than ten. V gene TRBV20-1 combines with J gene TRBJ2-5; D gene ambiguous. Matching the DNA end better, TRBJ2-7 makes the J call doubtful. The CDR3 contains 14 residues. Per germline, CDR1 DFQATT and CDR2 SNEGSKA (reference sequence). CDR3 protein: CSASLDTQYHEQYF. For the CDR3, the DNA is TGCAGTGCTAGCCTAGACACCCAGTACCACGAGCAGTACTTC.

The chain uses TRBV19 and TRBJ2-1; no firm D call. Germline V gene sequence: CDR1 LNHDA, CDR2 SQIVND (reference sequence). Trimming cost V 4 bases and J 1 base, with 20 bases left between them. This CDR3 region has 18 residues. CDR3 sequence reads: CASSTRPRASGSYNEQFF. DNA for the CDR3: TGTGCCAGTAGTACCCGACCTCGTGCTAGTGGGTCCTACAATGAGCAGTTCTTC.

This clonotype was counted ten times or more. V usage is TRBV5-6 and J usage is TRBJ2-4, with D unclear. The CDR3 has 13 residues. Germline V CDR1 and CDR2: SGHDT, YYEEEE. The V and J ends lost 2 bases and 3 bases respectively, with 6 bases between them. CDR3 in amino acids: CASSFWGKNIQYF. The CDR3, as DNA: TGTGCCAGCAGCTTCTGGGGCAAAAACATTCAGTACTTC.

In this sample, this clonotype turned up a few times. This chain uses TRBV7-2 with TRBJ2-7, with 8 bases that match TRBD1. J gave up 3 bases and V 4 bases, and 5 bases lay outside the gene matches. CDR1 and CDR2 from the germline V gene are SGHTA and FQGNSA. The CDR3 sequence is 14 residues long. CDR3 region: CASSSWTGIYEQYF. DNA of the CDR3: TGTGCCAGCAGCTCCTGGACAGGGATCTACGAGCAGTACTTC.

The V gene is TRBV27, the J gene TRBJ2-7, with D perhaps given as TRBD1 or TRBD2 (5 bases each). Germline values: CDR1 MNHEY, CDR2 SMNVEV (reference sequence). The CDR3 sequence is 15 residues long. Trimming stripped 2 bases from V and 4 bases from J, with 15 bases between. The CDR3 sequence is CASSLKVGREYEQYF. The CDR3 DNA reads TGTGCCAGCAGTTTAAAAGTGGGCAGGGAGTACGAGCAGTACTTC.

The chain carries TRBV5-1 and TRBJ2-6; D unclear. CDR1 SGHRS and CDR2 YFSETQ come from the germline V gene. The V end lost 0 bases, the J end lost 1 base, and 8 bases lay between the germline ends. The CDR3 loop spans 16 amino acids. This CDR3 is CASSLELGSGANVLTF. In DNA form, the CDR3 reads TGCGCCAGCAGCTTGGAATTGGGTTCTGGGGCCAACGTCCTGACTTTC. Using reference TRBV5-1 and TRBJ2-6 for the parts outside the CDR3, the full variable domain is KAGVTQTPRYLIKTRGQQVTLSCSPISGHRSVSWYQQTPGQGLQFLFEYFSETQRNKGNFPGRFSGRQFSNSRSEMNVSTLELGDSALYLCASSLELGSGANVLTFGAGSRLTVL.

This chain joins TRBV9 and TRBJ2-1; 10 nucleotides line up with TRBD2. This CDR3 spans 16 amino acids. Trimming cost V 2 bases and J 8 bases; bases outside gene matches: 10. Germline V lookup: CDR1 SGDLS, CDR2 YYNGEE. The CDR3: CASSVRTSGILYEQFF. In DNA, the CDR3 is TGTGCCAGCAGCGTTAGAACTAGCGGGATACTCTATGAGCAGTTCTTC.

This chain uses TRBV20-1 with TRBJ2-1, with 9 nucleotides matching TRBD2. With 5 bases clipped from V and 6 bases from J, the junction kept 5 bases outside the gene matches. There are 13 residues in the CDR3. Germline CDR1 and CDR2: DFQATT and SNEGSKA (reference sequence). The CDR3 nucleotides are TGCAGTGCTTTACTAGCGGGCCTCAATGAGCAGTTCTTC. Its translation: CSALLAGLNEQFF.

The chain carries TRBV20-1 and TRBJ2-5; TRBD2 matches at 7 bases. Trimming at V came to 3 bases and at J to 2 bases, leaving 6 bases not matched to a gene. Looked up from germline, CDR1 is DFQATT and CDR2 is SNEGSKA (reference sequence). The CDR3 totals 14 residues. The CDR3 DNA follows: TGCAGTGCTAGTCGCGGGAGCCCTCAAGAGACCCAGTACTTC. Its protein product is CSASRGSPQETQYF.

This clonotype was seen more than once but under ten times. The chain is built from TRBV15 and TRBJ1-4, with D maybe TRBD1 (5 bases). This CDR3 has 15 residues. Trimming left V 0 bases short and J 8 bases short, with 13 bases between. From germline, CDR1 is LNHNV and CDR2 YYDKDF (reference sequence). The CDR3 region is CATSRDSGQGEKLFF. The CDR3 DNA reads as TGTGCCACCAGCAGAGATTCCGGCCAGGGAGAAAAACTGTTTTTT.

Remarks on this clonotype: A junction end diverges from the germline sequence, so it may reflect a read error. The CDR3 DNA sequence: TGTGCCAGCAGCCAAGAATCAACTAGGTCAGGAGATACACAGTATTTT. It is translated as CASSQESTRSGDTQYF. The chain carries TRBV4-2 and TRBJ2-3; D is possibly TRBD2 (5 bases). The CDR3 contains 16 residues. Germline V gene sequence: CDR1 LGHNA, CDR2 YNFKEQ.

This chain connects TRBV3-1 to TRBJ1-2, with D hard to call. Germline V CDR1 and CDR2: LGHDT, YNNKEL (reference sequence). The V end lost 3 bases, the J end lost 8 bases, and 7 bases lay between the germline ends. The CDR3 covers 11 residues. The CDR3, as DNA: TGTGCCAGCAGCCACGCGAGCGGCTACACCTTC. This codes for CASSHASGYTF. Using reference TRBV3-1 and TRBJ1-2 for the parts outside the CDR3, the full variable domain is DTAVSQTPKYLVTQMGNDKSIKCEQNLGHDTMYWYKQDSKKFLKIMFSYNNKELIINETVPNRFSPKSPDKAHLNLHINSLELGDSAVYFCASSHASGYTFGSGTRLTVV.

This chain links TRBV15 with TRBJ2-4; D might be TRBD2 (6 bases). CDR3 length: 16 amino acids. Germline V gene data show CDR1 as LNHNV and CDR2 as YYDKDF (reference sequence). The V end was cut by 0 bases, the J end by 0 bases, with 9 bases between. The CDR3 region is CATSRERGLAKNIQYF. CDR3 DNA: TGTGCCACCAGCAGAGAGCGGGGTCTAGCCAAAAACATTCAGTACTTC.

A few counts support this clonotype. V usage is TRBV5-6 and J usage is TRBJ2-5; D call uncertain. The J call may be wrong; the DNA end is better matched by TRBJ2-1. The germline V gene encodes CDR1 SGHDT and CDR2 YYEEEE. The CDR3 is 14 residues long. The CDR3 loop is CASSLDPTWGEQFF. The DNA for the CDR3 is TGTGCCAGCAGCTTGGACCCTACTTGGGGTGAGCAGTTCTTC.

J is TRBJ2-5 and V is TRBV29-1; 9 nucleotides align to TRBD1. Germline V CDR1 and CDR2: SQVTM, ANQGSEA. The CDR3 contains 13 residues. Trimming removed 4 bases from V and 3 bases from J; junction bases left unmatched: 3. The CDR3: CSVVGQGKETQYF. CDR3 sequence (DNA): TGCAGCGTTGTGGGACAGGGTAAAGAGACCCAGTACTTC.

This clonotype was observed a few times. V usage is TRBV7-9 and J usage is TRBJ2-5; D is undetermined. Trimming removed 10 bases from V and 5 bases from J, with 8 bases in between. The CDR3 totals 10 residues. Germline values: CDR1 SEHNR, CDR2 FQNEAQ (reference sequence). The CDR3 coding sequence is TGTGCCACCAAGCAGGAGACCCAGTACTTC. It encodes CATKQETQYF.

This clonotype has a count of ten or more. CDR3 protein: CASSPMTGHQETQYF. DNA of the CDR3: TGCGCCAGCAGCCCAATGACAGGGCACCAAGAGACCCAGTACTTC. This chain connects TRBV4-3 to TRBJ2-5, with 7 bases fitting TRBD1. Trimming took 4 bases from V and 0 from J; bases not matched to a gene: 5. The CDR3 spans 15 residues. Germline-derived CDR1 and CDR2 are LGHNA and YSLEER.

V gene TRBV6-1 combines with J gene TRBJ1-4; no firm D call. The germline V gene has CDR1 MNHNS and CDR2 SASEGT. Trimming removed 5 bases from V and 5 bases from J, with 18 bases in between. This CDR3 region has 16 residues. CDR3 sequence (DNA): TGTGCCAGCAGTCCCCGTGCGTCACTGCAAAATGAAAAACTGTTTTTT. As protein: CASSPRASLQNEKLFF.

This clonotype was counted between two and nine times. This sequence joins TRBV5-4 and TRBJ2-5; 8 nucleotides match TRBD1. V lost 3 bases, J lost 5 bases, and 12 bases stayed unmatched. The CDR3 runs to 16 residues. Germline values: CDR1 SGHNT, CDR2 YYREEE (reference sequence). The CDR3 sequence: CASSSRTGRNPETQYF. In DNA, the CDR3 is TGTGCCAGCAGCTCCAGGACAGGGCGGAATCCGGAGACCCAGTACTTC.